These 10 T cell receptor beta chains share one sample of origin, sequenced in a study of Graves' ophthalmopathy and Graves' hyperthyroidism. From RNA, the CDR3 regions of TCR beta chains were amplified and sequenced. After a first-round RT-PCR with HTBI primers, a second-round multiplex PCR was run. TCRdb ran MiXCR on the multiplex PCR reads and lists one entry per CDR3 protein. The repertoire holds over a million distinct CDR3 sequences, with less than 45% as singletons. Sequencing input: peripheral blood or thyroid tissue (not recorded which). Receptors were obtained from an adult man with Graves' hyperthyroidism.

In the case of this clonotype: A read error is possible here, since a much larger clone lies one base away. The chain employs TRBV2 and TRBJ1-3, with a weak D call TRBD1 (5 bases). This CDR3 contains 14 residues. Germline lookup yields CDR1 SNHLY and CDR2 FYNNEI. CDR3 in DNA: TGTGCCAGCACGTGGGGGAGCTCTGGAAGCACCATATATTTT. It encodes CASTWGSSGSTIYF.

This clonotype was detected only a few times. V gene TRBV24-1 combines with J gene TRBJ2-5; D is unresolved. The CDR3 is 13 residues long. Germline lookup yields CDR1 KGHDR and CDR2 SFDVKD. V shed 7 bases and J shed 2 bases, with 10 bases lying between them. CDR3 sequence reads: CATRGPEQETQYF. The CDR3 coding sequence is TGTGCCACCAGAGGGCCGGAACAAGAGACCCAGTACTTC.

This clonotype was detected many times. This rearrangement joins TRBV6-5 to TRBJ1-5, with unresolved D. V gave up 5 bases and J gave up 7 bases, with 12 bases separating them. From germline, CDR1 is MNHEY and CDR2 SVGAGI. The length of the CDR3 is 13 residues. Here the CDR3 reads CASSTTVLQPQHF. In DNA form, the CDR3 reads TGTGCCAGCAGTACGACGGTTCTCCAGCCCCAGCATTTT.

This clonotype has just a few counts. The chain uses TRBV12-3 or TRBV12-4 and TRBJ2-7, with D possibly being TRBD1 (6 bases). With 3 bases removed from V and 7 bases from J, the gap between germline ends came to 10 bases. CDR3 length equals 12 residues. This CDR3 reads CASSFPQGEQYF. The CDR3 bases are TGTGCCAGCAGTTTTCCCCAGGGGGAGCAGTACTTC.

The chain joins TRBV5-1 to TRBJ2-7, with D possibly called TRBD1 or TRBD2 (5 bases each). V dropped 4 bases and J dropped 3 bases, with 17 bases sitting between them. Germline lookup yields CDR1 SGHRS and CDR2 YFSETQ. This CDR3 comprises 15 residues. CDR3 bases: TGCGCCAGCAGCAGAGGGACGGTGAACCTCTACGAGCAGTACTTC. It yields the protein CASSRGTVNLYEQYF.

This clonotype was picked up many times. V and J are TRBV29-1 and TRBJ2-7, with 10 bases identical to TRBD1. Germline-derived CDR1 and CDR2 are SQVTM and ANQGSEA. The CDR3 is made up of 20 amino acids. The V segment lost 7 bases and the J segment 4 bases; nucleotides outside the gene matches: 28. DNA for the CDR3: TGCAGCGCCACCCCAGGGACAGGGGCGTTTGTGGGGCGGACTATATACGAGCAGTACTTC. Protein product: CSATPGTGAFVGRTIYEQYF.

The J gene is TRBJ2-5, the V gene TRBV7-2, with 7 nucleotides matching TRBD2. The length of the CDR3 is 15 residues. Per germline, CDR1 SGHTA and CDR2 FQGNSA. V was clipped by 3 bases and J by 0 bases; unmatched bases: 4. CDR3 DNA sequence: TGTGCCAGCAGCTTGGGCGGGAGCAACCAAGAGACCCAGTACTTC. Its protein product is CASSLGGSNQETQYF.

This clonotype occurred many times. This rearrangement joins TRBV6-1 to TRBJ1-4; 7 nucleotides align to TRBD1. The CDR3 sequence is 14 residues long. The trim removed 6 bases at V and 7 bases at J, leaving 8 bases unmatched. Germline V gives CDR1 MNHNS, CDR2 SASEGT. CDR3 sequence (DNA): TGTGCCAGCAGACGACAGGGTGGGACTGAAAAACTGTTTTTT. Residues: CASRRQGGTEKLFF.

In its sample, this clonotype was seen many times. V usage is TRBV9 and J usage is TRBJ2-2; D call uncertain. V lost 2 bases to trimming and J lost 4 bases, with 12 bases between them. CDR1 and CDR2 from the germline V gene are SGDLS and YYNGEE. The CDR3 spans 15 residues. CDR3 DNA: TGTGCCAGCAGCGTGAGTCAGACCCCCACCGGGGAGCTGTTTTTT. Translating it yields CASSVSQTPTGELFF. The whole variable domain, remainder taken from reference TRBV9 and TRBJ2-2, is DSGVTQTPKHLITATGQRVTLRCSPRSGDLSVYWYQQSLDQGLQFLIQYYNGEERAKGNILERFSAQQFPDLHSELNLSSLELGDSALYFCASSVSQTPTGELFFGEGSRLTVL.

As for this clonotype: It may be a read error: a sequence one base away is much more abundant. Written as DNA, the CDR3 is TGCAGTGCTAGGTCCATGGACGGAAACACCATATATTTT. It codes for CSARSMDGNTIYF. J is TRBJ1-3 and V is TRBV20-1; D is unresolved. CDR3 size: 13 residues. V gave up 3 bases and J gave up 4 bases, with 10 bases separating them. Germline V lookup: CDR1 DFQATT, CDR2 SNEGSKA (reference sequence).